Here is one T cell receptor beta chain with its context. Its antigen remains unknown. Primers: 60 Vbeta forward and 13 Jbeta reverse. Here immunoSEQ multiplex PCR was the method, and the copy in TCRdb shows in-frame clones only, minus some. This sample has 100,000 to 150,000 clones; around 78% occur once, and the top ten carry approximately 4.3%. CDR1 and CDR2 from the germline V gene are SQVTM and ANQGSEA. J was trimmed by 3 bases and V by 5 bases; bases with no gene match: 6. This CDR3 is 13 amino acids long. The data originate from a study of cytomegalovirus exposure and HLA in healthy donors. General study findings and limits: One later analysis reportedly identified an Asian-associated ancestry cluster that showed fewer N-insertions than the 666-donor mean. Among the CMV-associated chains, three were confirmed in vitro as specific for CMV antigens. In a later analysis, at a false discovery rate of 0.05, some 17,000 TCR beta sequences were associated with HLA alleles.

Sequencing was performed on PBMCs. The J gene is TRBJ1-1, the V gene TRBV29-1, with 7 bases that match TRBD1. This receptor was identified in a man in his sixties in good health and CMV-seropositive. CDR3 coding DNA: TGCAGCGTTAGTACAGGGGTTTACACTGAAGCTTTCTTT. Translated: CSVSTGVYTEAFF.